Listed below are T cell receptor beta chains from one sample, sequenced in a study of blood T cell repertoires in COVID-19. The protocol was immunoSEQ multiplex PCR, while the TCRdb copy is restricted to in-frame clones and leaves out a portion. The sample records approximately 50,000 clones, more than 80% being singletons. The sequenced material came from peripheral blood. The origin of the receptors is a human donor in a cohort sampled during active COVID-19. Both conserved end residues are part of each CDR3. The D gene is left open where the match is weak. Size tells how often a clone was seen (once, few, many) or the class of an expanded clone, and some rows leave it out.

d_gene,j_gene,abundance,v_gene,CDR3aa,CDR3nt
TRBD1,TRBJ1-4,.,TRBV5-1,CASSFRQGAGEKLFF,TGCGCCAGCAGCTTCCGACAGGGGGCGGGTGAAAAACTGTTTTTT
TRBD2,TRBJ2-7,.,TRBV6-5,CASSYSGGASYEQYF,TGTGCCAGCAGTTATAGCGGGGGGGCGTCCTACGAGCAGTACTTC
.,TRBJ2-1,.,TRBV9,CASSSERGAYNEQFF,TGTGCCAGCAGCTCCGAAAGGGGCGCTTACAATGAGCAGTTCTTC
.,TRBJ2-2,.,TRBV15,CATSRDRRVGELFF,TGTGCCACCAGCAGAGATCGGAGGGTCGGGGAGCTGTTTTTT
TRBD1,TRBJ1-6,.,TRBV18,CASSQDRVSPLHF,TGTGCCAGCTCACAGGACAGGGTTTCACCCCTCCACTTT
TRBD1,TRBJ1-6,.,TRBV16,CASTTGTGHSPLHF,TGTGCCAGCACCACCGGGACAGGTCATTCACCCCTCCACTTT
.,TRBJ2-7,.,TRBV27,CASSLIPVTLRGGQRSSYEQYF,TGTGCCAGCAGTCTTATACCCGTTACCCTCCGGGGGGGACAGAGAAGCAGTTACGAGCAGTACTTC
.,TRBJ2-1,.,TRBV12-5,CAGGTRGEVGSGLNEQFF,TGTGCTGGTGGTACCCGAGGTGAGGTTGGTAGCGGCCTCAATGAGCAGTTCTTC
.,TRBJ2-4,once,TRBV6-1,CASSEARADPAKNIQYF,TGTGCCAGCAGTGAAGCGAGAGCGGATCCAGCCAAAAACATTCAGTACTTC
.,TRBJ1-4,once,TRBV29-1,CSVDPTGVGEKLFF,TGCAGCGTTGACCCCACGGGTGTCGGCGAAAAACTGTTTTTT
.,TRBJ1-1,.,TRBV29-1,CSVELGGNTEAFF,TGCAGCGTTGAACTAGGAGGGAACACTGAAGCTTTCTTT
.,TRBJ2-7,.,TRBV7-6,CASSLETLRVQYF,TGTGCCAGCAGCTTAGAAACCCTTCGGGTGCAGTACTTC
TRBD1,TRBJ1-1,.,TRBV6-2/TRBV6-3,CASSQTPGTGGTEAFF,TGTGCCAGCAGTCAGACACCCGGGACAGGGGGCACTGAAGCTTTCTTT
.,TRBJ1-2,.,TRBV28,CASSSRGFGGYTF,TGTGCCAGCAGCAGCAGGGGATTTGGTGGCTACACCTTC
.,TRBJ2-1,.,TRBV18,CASSPYGQVPSEQFF,TGTGCCAGCTCACCATACGGTCAGGTTCCGAGTGAGCAGTTCTTC
.,TRBJ2-5,few,TRBV12-3/TRBV12-4,CASSPPEGETQYF,TGTGCCAGCAGCCCCCCTGAGGGTGAGACCCAGTACTTC
TRBD2,TRBJ2-3,.,TRBV10-3,CAISEGLAGTDTQYF,TGTGCCATCAGTGAGGGACTAGCGGGCACAGATACGCAGTATTTT
.,TRBJ1-1,.,TRBV4-1,CASSHPGTRNTEAFF,TGCGCCAGCAGCCACCCAGGGACAAGGAACACTGAAGCTTTCTTT
.,TRBJ2-1,.,TRBV11-1,CATQGPFYNEQFF,TGTGCCACCCAGGGTCCGTTCTACAATGAGCAGTTCTTC
TRBD1,TRBJ1-1,.,TRBV7-8,CASSSDRGGEAFF,TGTGCCAGCAGTTCAGACAGGGGCGGTGAAGCTTTCTTT
.,TRBJ2-1,.,TRBV6-1,CASSEYWFSYNEQFF,TGTGCCAGCAGTGAATACTGGTTCTCCTACAATGAGCAGTTCTTC
.,TRBJ1-1,.,TRBV30,CAWSSPPLREGGTEAFF,TGTGCCTGGAGCAGTCCCCCTCTCAGAGAGGGAGGCACTGAAGCTTTCTTT
TRBD1,TRBJ1-2,.,TRBV28,CASSSLIGGAGYTF,TGTGCCAGCAGTTCGTTGATAGGGGGCGCGGGCTACACCTTC
.,TRBJ1-1,.,TRBV11-2,CASSRPGGRAFF,TGTGCCAGCAGCCGACCGGGAGGGAGGGCTTTCTTT
TRBD2,TRBJ2-1,.,TRBV11-2,CASRTSGGGDEQFF,TGTGCCAGCAGAACTAGCGGGGGGGGTGATGAGCAGTTCTTC
TRBD1,TRBJ1-1,.,TRBV7-8,CASAEGARNTEAFF,TGTGCCAGCGCAGAGGGGGCCCGGAACACTGAAGCTTTCTTT
TRBD1,TRBJ1-3,few,TRBV6-6,CASSGQTGISGNTIYF,TGTGCCAGCAGTGGACAGACAGGGATATCTGGAAACACCATATATTTT
.,TRBJ2-2,.,TRBV24-1,CATSDGLVQGRTGELFF,TGTGCCACCAGTGATGGCCTCGTACAGGGCCGGACCGGGGAGCTGTTTTTT
TRBD1,TRBJ2-7,.,TRBV10-3,CAISLKTGPYEQYF,TGTGCCATCAGTTTAAAGACAGGGCCCTACGAGCAGTACTTC
TRBD1,TRBJ1-1,.,TRBV29-1,CSVMGQRMNTEAFF,TGCAGCGTTATGGGACAGCGTATGAACACTGAAGCTTTCTTT
.,TRBJ1-1,.,TRBV28,CASIRSPGTEAFF,TGTGCCAGCATCCGTTCCCCGGGCACTGAAGCTTTCTTT
.,TRBJ1-5,.,TRBV4-1,CASSQDLRGGWNQPQHF,TGCGCCAGCAGCCAAGATTTAAGGGGGGGTTGGAATCAGCCCCAGCATTTT
.,TRBJ2-3,.,TRBV6-2/TRBV6-3,CASSYSPSSSLDTQYF,TGTGCCAGCAGTTACTCCCCTAGTTCGAGCTTAGATACGCAGTATTTT
.,TRBJ1-1,.,TRBV25-1,CASSRGNTEAFF,TGTGCCAGCAGTCGGGGGAACACTGAAGCTTTCTTT
TRBD2,TRBJ2-2,.,TRBV18,CASSPPLAGGLNTGELFF,TGTGCCAGCTCACCACCGTTAGCGGGAGGGCTCAACACCGGGGAGCTGTTTTTT
.,TRBJ2-7,.,TRBV7-9,CASSLGRGSRAEQYF,TGTGCCAGCAGCTTAGGACGGGGGAGCAGGGCCGAGCAGTACTTC
.,TRBJ2-7,.,TRBV6-2/TRBV6-3,CASSYFSYEQYF,TGTGCCAGCAGTTATTTCAGCTACGAGCAGTACTTC
.,TRBJ2-7,.,TRBV19,CASSLQGHRTYEQYF,TGTGCCAGTAGCTTACAGGGACACCGAACCTACGAGCAGTACTTC
.,TRBJ2-3,.,TRBV7-2,CASSPSPLQGRRTDTQYF,TGTGCCAGCAGCCCATCCCCCTTACAGGGTAGGAGGACAGATACGCAGTATTTT
.,TRBJ2-7,.,TRBV12-3/TRBV12-4,CASSFISGYEQYF,TGTGCCAGCAGTTTTATTTCAGGTTACGAGCAGTACTTC
TRBD2,TRBJ2-7,.,TRBV12-5,CASGAGGVTYEQYF,TGTGCTAGTGGAGCGGGGGGGGTAACCTACGAGCAGTACTTC
TRBD1,TRBJ1-1,.,TRBV28,CASKESGTGEFAFF,TGTGCCAGTAAAGAGTCCGGGACAGGGGAATTTGCTTTCTTT
.,TRBJ2-3,.,TRBV6-5,CASQQGPTDTQYF,TGTGCCAGCCAACAGGGTCCGACAGATACGCAGTATTTT
.,TRBJ2-4,.,TRBV29-1,CSVELGTLQYF,TGCAGCGTTGAGCTTGGGACACTCCAGTACTTC
TRBD1,TRBJ1-3,.,TRBV5-1,CASSLGDRGSGNTIYF,TGCGCCAGCAGCTTGGGGGACAGGGGTTCTGGAAACACCATATATTTT
TRBD2,TRBJ2-5,.,TRBV19,CASRGGGRETQYF,TGTGCCAGTCGGGGCGGGGGGCGAGAGACCCAGTACTTC
TRBD2,TRBJ2-5,.,TRBV7-2,CASRPTSGRSETQYF,TGTGCCAGCAGGCCCACTAGCGGGAGATCTGAGACCCAGTACTTC
.,TRBJ2-1,once,TRBV23-1,CASSQLSRDFNNEQFF,TGCGCCAGCAGTCAATTATCCAGGGACTTCAACAATGAGCAGTTCTTC
.,TRBJ1-4,.,TRBV20-1,CSASKRGLNEKLFF,TGCAGTGCTAGTAAGCGGGGACTAAATGAAAAACTGTTTTTT
TRBD2,TRBJ2-1,.,TRBV6-5,CASRGLAGGRNEQFF,TGTGCCAGCAGGGGACTAGCGGGGGGAAGGAATGAGCAGTTCTTC
TRBD2,TRBJ2-7,.,TRBV7-9,CASSHIAGDEQYF,TGTGCCAGCAGCCACATTGCGGGGGACGAGCAGTACTTC